This T cell receptor (beta chain) was profiled in a study of T cells of healthy individuals. TCRdb re-analysed the 5' RACE reads in MiXCR, keeping a single row per CDR3 protein. The sample includes around 100,000 distinct CDR3 sequences, around 17% of them seen just once. CDR1 is SEHNR, CDR2 FQNEAQ, per germline (reference sequence). Trimming cost V 3 bases and J 1 base, with 6 bases left between them. The CDR3 length is 13 residues. The chain couples TRBV7-9 to TRBJ2-5, with no clear D. The clonotype comes from a human donor in good health. The CDR3 protein is CASSFEVQETQYF. The CDR3 DNA is TGTGCCAGCAGCTTTGAGGTCCAAGAGACCCAGTACTTC.